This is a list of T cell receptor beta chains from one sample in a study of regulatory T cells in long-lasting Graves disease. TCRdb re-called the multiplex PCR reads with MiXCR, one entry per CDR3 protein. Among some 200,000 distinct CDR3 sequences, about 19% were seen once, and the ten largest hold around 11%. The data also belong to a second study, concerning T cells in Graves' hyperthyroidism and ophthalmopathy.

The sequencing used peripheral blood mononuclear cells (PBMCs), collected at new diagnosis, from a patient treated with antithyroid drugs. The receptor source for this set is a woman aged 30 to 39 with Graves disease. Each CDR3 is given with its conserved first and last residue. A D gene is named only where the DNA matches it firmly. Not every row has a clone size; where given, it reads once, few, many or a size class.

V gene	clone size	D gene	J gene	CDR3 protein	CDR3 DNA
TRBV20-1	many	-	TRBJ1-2	CSADGSGGYTF	TGCAGTGCTGATGGGTCTGGGGGCTACACCTTC
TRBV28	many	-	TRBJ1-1	CASSTTQGWGTEAFF	TGTGCCAGCAGCACTACACAGGGATGGGGGACTGAAGCTTTCTTT
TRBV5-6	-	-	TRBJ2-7	CASSSEGRASYEQYF	TGTGCCAGCAGCTCAGAGGGGAGAGCTTCATACGAGCAGTACTTC
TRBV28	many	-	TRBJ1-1	CASIPDGNTEAFF	TGTGCCAGCATCCCGGACGGGAACACTGAAGCTTTCTTT
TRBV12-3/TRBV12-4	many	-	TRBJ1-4	CASSLSQGEKLFF	TGTGCCAGCAGTTTATCTCAAGGAGAAAAACTGTTTTTT
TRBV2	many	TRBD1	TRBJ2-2	CASRNPLDRLNGELFF	TGTGCCAGCAGGAACCCCCTGGACAGGCTTAACGGGGAGCTGTTTTTT
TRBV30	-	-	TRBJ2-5	CAWSREAGQETQYF	TGTGCCTGGAGTAGGGAGGCAGGGCAAGAGACCCAGTACTTC
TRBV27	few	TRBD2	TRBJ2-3	CASSLSMATSDTDTQYF	TGTGCCAGCAGTTTATCGATGGCGACTAGCGACACAGATACGCAGTATTTT
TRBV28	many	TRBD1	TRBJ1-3	CASSPTGAGNTIYF	TGTGCCAGCAGCCCAACAGGGGCAGGAAACACCATATATTTT
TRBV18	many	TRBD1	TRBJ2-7	CASSPARVKTGTEQYF	TGTGCCAGCTCACCCGCAAGGGTGAAGACAGGGACCGAGCAGTACTTC
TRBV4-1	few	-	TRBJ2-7	CASSPPRRLNEQYF	TGCGCCAGCAGCCCCCCACGGCGCCTCAACGAGCAGTACTTC
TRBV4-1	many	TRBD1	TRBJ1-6	CASSLRDRVSPLHF	TGCGCCAGCAGCCTCCGGGACAGGGTATCACCCCTCCACTTT
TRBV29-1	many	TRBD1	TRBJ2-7	CSARGGRAYEQYF	TGCAGCGCCCGAGGGGGCAGGGCCTACGAGCAGTACTTC
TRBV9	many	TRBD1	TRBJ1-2	CASNDRGTHGYTF	TGTGCCAGCAATGACAGGGGGACACATGGCTACACCTTC
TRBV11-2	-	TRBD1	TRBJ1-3	CASSKGQGVFAGNTIYF	TGTGCCAGCAGCAAGGGACAGGGGGTTTTTGCTGGAAACACCATATATTTT
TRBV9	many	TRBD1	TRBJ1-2	CASSVALAGQGHTF	TGTGCCAGCAGCGTAGCTTTGGCGGGACAGGGTCACACCTTC